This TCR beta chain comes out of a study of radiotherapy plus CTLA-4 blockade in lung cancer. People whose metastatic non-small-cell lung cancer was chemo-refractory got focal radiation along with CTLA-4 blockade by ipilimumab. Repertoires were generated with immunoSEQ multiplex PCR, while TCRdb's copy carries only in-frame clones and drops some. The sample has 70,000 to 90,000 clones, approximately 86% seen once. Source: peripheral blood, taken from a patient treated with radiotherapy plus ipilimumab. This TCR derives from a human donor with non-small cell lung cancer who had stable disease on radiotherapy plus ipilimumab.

CDR3 coding DNA: TGTGCCAGCAGTTCCCGAGGCCGACAGGGGTCGTACACCGGGGAGCTGTTTTTT. Encoded protein: CASSSRGRQGSYTGELFF. The V call is TRBV27, the J call TRBJ2-2; 8 bases fit TRBD1. Germline loops: CDR1 MNHEY, CDR2 SMNVEV (reference sequence). The CDR3 contains 18 residues. V lost 4 bases and J lost 3; bases outside the gene matches: 13.